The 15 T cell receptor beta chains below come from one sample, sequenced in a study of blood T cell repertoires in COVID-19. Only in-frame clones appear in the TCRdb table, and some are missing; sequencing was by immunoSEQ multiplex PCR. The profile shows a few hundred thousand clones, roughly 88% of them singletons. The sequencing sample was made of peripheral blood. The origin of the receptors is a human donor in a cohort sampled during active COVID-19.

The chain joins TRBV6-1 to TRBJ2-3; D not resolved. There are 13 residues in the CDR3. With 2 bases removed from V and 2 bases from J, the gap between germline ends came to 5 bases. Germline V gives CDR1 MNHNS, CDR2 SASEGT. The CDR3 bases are TGTGCCAGCAGTGAACGGTCCACAGATACGCAGTATTTT. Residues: CASSERSTDTQYF.

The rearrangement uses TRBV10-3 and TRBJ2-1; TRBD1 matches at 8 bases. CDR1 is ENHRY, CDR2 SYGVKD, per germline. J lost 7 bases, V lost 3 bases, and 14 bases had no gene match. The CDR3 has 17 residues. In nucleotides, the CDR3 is TGTGCCATCAGTGATGACAGTTCTCAGGGGGCTTGGAATGAGCAGTTCTTC. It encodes CAISDDSSQGAWNEQFF.

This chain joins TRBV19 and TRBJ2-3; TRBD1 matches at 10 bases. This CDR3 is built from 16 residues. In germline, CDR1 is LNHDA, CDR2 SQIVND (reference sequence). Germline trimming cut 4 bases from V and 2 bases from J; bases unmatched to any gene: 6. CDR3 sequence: CASSRTGTGATDTQYF. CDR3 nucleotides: TGTGCCAGTAGTAGAACCGGGACAGGGGCCACAGATACGCAGTATTTT.

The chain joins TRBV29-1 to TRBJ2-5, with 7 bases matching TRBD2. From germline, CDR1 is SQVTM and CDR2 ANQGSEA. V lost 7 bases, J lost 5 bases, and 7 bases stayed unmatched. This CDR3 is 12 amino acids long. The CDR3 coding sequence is TGCAGCGGGAGGACTAGTAGTGAGACCCAGTACTTC. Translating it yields CSGRTSSETQYF.

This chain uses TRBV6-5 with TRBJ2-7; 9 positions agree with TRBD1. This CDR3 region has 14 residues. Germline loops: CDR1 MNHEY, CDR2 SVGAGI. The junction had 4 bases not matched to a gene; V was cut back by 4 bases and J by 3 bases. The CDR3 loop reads CASSSQTGGYEQYF. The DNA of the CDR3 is TGTGCCAGCAGTTCACAGACAGGGGGCTACGAGCAGTACTTC.

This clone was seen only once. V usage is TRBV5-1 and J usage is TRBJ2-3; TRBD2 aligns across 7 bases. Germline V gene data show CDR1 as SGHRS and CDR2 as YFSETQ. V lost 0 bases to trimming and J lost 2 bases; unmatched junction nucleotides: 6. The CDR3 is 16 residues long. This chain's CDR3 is CASSLGPSGLTDTQYF. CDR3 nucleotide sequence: TGCGCCAGCAGCTTGGGCCCTAGCGGCCTCACAGATACGCAGTATTTT. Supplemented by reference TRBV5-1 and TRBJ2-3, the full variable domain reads KAGVTQTPRYLIKTRGQQVTLSCSPISGHRSVSWYQQTPGQGLQFLFEYFSETQRNKGNFPGRFSGRQFSNSRSEMNVSTLELGDSALYLCASSLGPSGLTDTQYFGPGTRLTVL.

The CDR3, as DNA: TGTGCCAGCAGCTATACCCTAGCGGGGCCTCAAGAGACCCAGTACTTC. It translates to CASSYTLAGPQETQYF. The genes are TRBV7-6 and TRBJ2-5; 9 nucleotides match TRBD2. The CDR3 consists of 16 residues. V lost 4 bases to trimming and J lost 2 bases; unmatched junction nucleotides: 8. Germline values: CDR1 SGHVS, CDR2 FNYEAQ.

CDR3 protein: CATGHLKWGEGQPQHF. The CDR3 region has the DNA TGTGCCACGGGACATCTCAAATGGGGGGAGGGTCAGCCCCAGCATTTT. The gene calls are TRBV28 and TRBJ1-5, with D perhaps matching TRBD1 (6 bases). Trimming cost V 10 bases and J 6 bases, with 25 bases left between them. CDR1 is MDHEN and CDR2 is SYDVKM in the germline V gene. CDR3 length: 16 amino acids.

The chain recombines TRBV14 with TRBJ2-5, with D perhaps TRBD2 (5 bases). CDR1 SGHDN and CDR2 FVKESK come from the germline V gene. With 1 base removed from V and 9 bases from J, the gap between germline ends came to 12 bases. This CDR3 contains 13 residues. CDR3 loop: CASSQGGFQSQYF. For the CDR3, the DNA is TGTGCCAGCAGCCAAGGAGGGTTCCAGTCCCAGTACTTC.

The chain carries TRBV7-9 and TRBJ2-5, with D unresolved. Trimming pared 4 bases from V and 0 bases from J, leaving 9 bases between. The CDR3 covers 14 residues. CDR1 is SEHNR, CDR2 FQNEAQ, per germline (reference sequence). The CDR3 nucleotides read TGTGCCAGCAGCTCCCGGCAGGACCAAGAGACCCAGTACTTC. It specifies CASSSRQDQETQYF.

CDR3 amino acids: CASSPSGQGRVNTEAFF. The CDR3 nucleotides are TGCGCCAGCAGCCCGTCAGGACAGGGGCGGGTGAACACTGAAGCTTTCTTT. The chain recombines TRBV4-3 with TRBJ1-1; TRBD1 matches 9 bases. Germline-derived CDR1 and CDR2 are LGHNA and YSLEER. The CDR3 spans 17 residues. V gave up 4 bases and J gave up 0 bases; unmatched junction bases: 9.

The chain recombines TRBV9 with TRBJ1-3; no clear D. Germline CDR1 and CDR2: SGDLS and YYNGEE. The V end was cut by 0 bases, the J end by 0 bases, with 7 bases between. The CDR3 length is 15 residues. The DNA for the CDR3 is TGTGCCAGCAGCGTAGACCCGAGCTCTGGAAACACCATATATTTT. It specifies CASSVDPSSGNTIYF.

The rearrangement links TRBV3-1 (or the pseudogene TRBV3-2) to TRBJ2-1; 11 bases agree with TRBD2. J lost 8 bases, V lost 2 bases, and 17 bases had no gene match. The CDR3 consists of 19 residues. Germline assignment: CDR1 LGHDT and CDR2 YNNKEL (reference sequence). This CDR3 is CASSQNSLAGDGSWYEQFF. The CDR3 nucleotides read TGTGCCAGCAGCCAAAATTCACTAGCGGGAGACGGTTCCTGGTATGAGCAGTTCTTC.

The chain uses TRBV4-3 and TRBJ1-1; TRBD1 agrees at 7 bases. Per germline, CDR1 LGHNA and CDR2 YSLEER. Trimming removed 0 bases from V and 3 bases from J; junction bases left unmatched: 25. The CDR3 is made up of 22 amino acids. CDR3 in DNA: TGCGCCAGCAGCCAAGATGCGGGACCCACAGGGGCGCCTCTAGACTTTTACACTGAAGCTTTCTTT. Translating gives CASSQDAGPTGAPLDFYTEAFF.

CDR3 sequence reads: CASSLPPEGNNEQFF. CDR3 DNA: TGCGCCAGCAGCTTACCCCCGGAGGGGAACAATGAGCAGTTCTTC. The chain employs TRBV4-1 and TRBJ2-1, with D tentatively TRBD2 (6 bases). The CDR3 runs 15 residues. V lost 5 bases, J lost 5 bases, and 16 bases lay in between. CDR1 is MGHRA, CDR2 YSYEKL, per germline.